These 2 T cell receptor beta chains were sequenced from one sample in a study of T cell repertoires in cytomegalovirus infection. From the reads, TCRdb called clonotypes with MiXCR, one entry per CDR3 protein. The sample records roughly 500,000 distinct CDR3 sequences, approximately 15% being singletons. Sequencing was carried out using CD8+ T cells from PBMCs. The receptors derive from a human donor in good health (CMV status not recorded). Some clones in this sample may be carry-over from other donors' samples.

This clonotype occurred many times. The chain couples TRBV4-1 to TRBJ1-1; unclear D gene. The CDR3 extends over 17 amino acids. Germline V gene lookup returns CDR1 MGHRA and CDR2 YSYEKL. With 2 bases removed from V and 3 bases from J, the gap between germline ends came to 19 bases. CDR3 sequence: CASSQRLQLTKDTEAFF. CDR3 nucleotide sequence: TGCGCCAGCAGCCAAAGGCTACAGCTTACTAAAGACACTGAAGCTTTCTTT.

This clonotype has just a few counts. The V and J genes are TRBV15 and TRBJ1-4; D is possibly TRBD1 (5 bases). This CDR3 region has 17 residues. The V end lost 1 base, the J end lost 2 bases, and 14 bases lay between the germline ends. Per germline, CDR1 LNHNV and CDR2 YYDKDF (reference sequence). The CDR3 region is CATSRVFGDVTNEKLFF. The CDR3 DNA is TGTGCCACCAGCAGAGTTTTTGGGGACGTTACTAATGAAAAACTGTTTTTT. The whole variable domain, filled in from reference TRBV15 and TRBJ1-4, reads DAMVIQNPRYQVTQFGKPVTLSCSQTLNHNVMYWYQQKSSQAPKLLFHYYDKDFNNEADTPDNFQSRRPNTSFCFLDIRSPGLGDTAMYLCATSRVFGDVTNEKLFFGSGTQLSVL.